This TCR beta chain was sequenced in a study of cytomegalovirus exposure and HLA in healthy donors. General study findings and limits: Upon later analysis, HLA-associated TCR beta chains proved more clonally expanded than other, equally common chains. The study labeled 164 TCR beta chains cytomegalovirus-associated.

The germline V gene has CDR1 SGHRS and CDR2 YFSETQ. Trimming shortened V by 0 bases and J by 1 base, and 13 bases separated the two germline ends. The CDR3 consists of 16 residues. Turning to this clone: Antigen unknown.

Both 60 Vbeta primers and 13 Jbeta primers went into the PCR. Sequencing was performed with immunoSEQ multiplex PCR; in TCRdb, only in-frame clones are kept and a portion is missing. The table records some 120,000 clones, approximately 78% of them present only once. This chain connects TRBV5-1 to TRBJ1-1, with no clear D. The sample consisted of PBMCs. The receptor's source is a woman between 35 and 50 years old in good health and CMV-seronegative. DNA for the CDR3: TGCGCCAGCAGCTTGGGTTGGGGTAGCGGGAACACTGAAGCTTTCTTT. Amino acid sequence: CASSLGWGSGNTEAFF. The whole variable domain, filled in from reference TRBV5-1 and TRBJ1-1, reads KAGVTQTPRYLIKTRGQQVTLSCSPISGHRSVSWYQQTPGQGLQFLFEYFSETQRNKGNFPGRFSGRQFSNSRSEMNVSTLELGDSALYLCASSLGWGSGNTEAFFGQGTRLTVV.